This T cell receptor (beta chain) was sequenced during a study of blood T cells in healthy people across ages. Broader study findings: Strong correlation was found linking TCR beta diversity to naive T cell percentage.

The germline V gene has CDR1 SQVTM and CDR2 ANQGSEA. Deletions cut 2 bases from V and 5 bases from J, with 9 bases between. This CDR3 spans 12 amino acids. To note about this clonotype: Its antigen remains unidentified.

Through a sample-barcoded 5' primer and a J-beta primer mix, a second PCR was run for roughly 6 to 11 cycles. Every cDNA molecule bore a tag from a template-switch adaptor containing 12 random nucleotides. TCRdb passed the 5' RACE reads through MiXCR, listing each CDR3 protein once. The sample lists hundreds of thousands of distinct CDR3 sequences; approximately 49% were seen once. The sequence was collected from a woman aged 60 to 75 in good health. This sequence joins TRBV29-1 and TRBJ1-2, with a weak D call TRBD1 (5 bases). The specimen sequenced was blood. CDR3 residues: CSVESGVYGYTF. CDR3 nucleotides: TGCAGCGTTGAATCGGGGGTATATGGCTACACCTTC.